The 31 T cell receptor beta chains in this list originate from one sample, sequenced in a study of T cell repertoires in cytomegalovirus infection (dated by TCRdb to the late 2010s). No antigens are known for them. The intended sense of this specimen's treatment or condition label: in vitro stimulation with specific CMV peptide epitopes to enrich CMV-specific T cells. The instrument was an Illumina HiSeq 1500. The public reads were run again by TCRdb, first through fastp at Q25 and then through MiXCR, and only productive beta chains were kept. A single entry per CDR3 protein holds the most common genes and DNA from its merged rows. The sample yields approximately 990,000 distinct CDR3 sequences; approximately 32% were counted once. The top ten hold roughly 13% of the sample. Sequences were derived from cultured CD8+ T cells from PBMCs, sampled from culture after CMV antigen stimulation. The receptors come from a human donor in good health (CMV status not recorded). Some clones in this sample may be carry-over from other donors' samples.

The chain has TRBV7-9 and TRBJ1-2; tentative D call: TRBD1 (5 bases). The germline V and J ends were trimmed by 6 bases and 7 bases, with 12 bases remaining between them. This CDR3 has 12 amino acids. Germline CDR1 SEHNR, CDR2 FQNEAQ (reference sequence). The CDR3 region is CASRPAGGGYTF. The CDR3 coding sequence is TGTGCCAGCAGGCCCGCCGGGGGTGGCTACACCTTC.

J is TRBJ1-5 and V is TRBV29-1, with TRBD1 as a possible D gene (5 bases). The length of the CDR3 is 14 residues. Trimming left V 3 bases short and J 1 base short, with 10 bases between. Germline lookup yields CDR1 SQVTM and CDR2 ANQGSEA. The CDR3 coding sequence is TGCAGCGTTGAGGGGGGGGAGAGCAATCAGCCCCAGCATTTT. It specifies CSVEGGESNQPQHF.

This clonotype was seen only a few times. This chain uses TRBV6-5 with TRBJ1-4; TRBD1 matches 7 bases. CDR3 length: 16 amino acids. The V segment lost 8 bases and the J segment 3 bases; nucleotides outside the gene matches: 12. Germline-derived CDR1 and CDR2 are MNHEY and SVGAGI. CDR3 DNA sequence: TGTGCCAGCGGGACTTTACAGGGGCTCCCTAATGAAAAACTGTTTTTT. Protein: CASGTLQGLPNEKLFF.

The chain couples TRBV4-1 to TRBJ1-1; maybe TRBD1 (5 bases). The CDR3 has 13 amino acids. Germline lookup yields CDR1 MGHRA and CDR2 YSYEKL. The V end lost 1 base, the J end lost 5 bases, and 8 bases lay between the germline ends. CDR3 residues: CASSQGDETEAFF. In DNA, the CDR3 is TGCGCCAGCAGCCAAGGGGACGAAACTGAAGCTTTCTTT.

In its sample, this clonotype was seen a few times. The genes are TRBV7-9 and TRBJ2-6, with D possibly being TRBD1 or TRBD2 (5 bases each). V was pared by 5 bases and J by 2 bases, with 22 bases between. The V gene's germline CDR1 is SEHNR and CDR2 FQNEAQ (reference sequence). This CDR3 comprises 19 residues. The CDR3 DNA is TGTGCCAGCAGCGGCCTCTGGCCCGGGGCCCTGCCTGGGGCCAACGTCCTGACTTTC. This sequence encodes CASSGLWPGALPGANVLTF.

The CDR3 protein is CASSPPTSETQYF. CDR3 in DNA: TGCGCCAGCAGCCCGCCGACAAGTGAGACCCAGTACTTC. This chain links TRBV4-1 with TRBJ2-5; D call uncertain. The CDR3 has 13 amino acids. The V and J ends lost 4 bases and 5 bases respectively, with 11 bases between them. CDR1 MGHRA and CDR2 YSYEKL come from the germline V gene.

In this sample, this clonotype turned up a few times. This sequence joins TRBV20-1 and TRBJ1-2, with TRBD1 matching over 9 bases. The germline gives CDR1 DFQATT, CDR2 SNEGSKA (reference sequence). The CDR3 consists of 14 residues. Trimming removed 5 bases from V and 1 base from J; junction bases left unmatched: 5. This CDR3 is CSAPRTGVNYGYTF. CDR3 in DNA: TGCAGTGCTCCCCGGACAGGGGTTAACTATGGCTACACCTTC.

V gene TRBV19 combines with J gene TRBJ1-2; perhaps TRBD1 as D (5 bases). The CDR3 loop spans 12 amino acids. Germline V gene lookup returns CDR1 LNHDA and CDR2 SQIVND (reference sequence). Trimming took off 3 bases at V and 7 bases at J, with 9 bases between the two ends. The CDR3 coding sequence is TGTGCCAGTAGTATCGGGGACTCTGGCTACACCTTC. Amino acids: CASSIGDSGYTF. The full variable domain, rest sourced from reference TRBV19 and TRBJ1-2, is DGGITQSPKYLFRKEGQNVTLSCEQNLNHDAMYWYRQDPGQGLRLIYYSQIVNDFQKGDIAEGYSVSREKKESFPLTVTSAQKNPTAFYLCASSIGDSGYTFGSGTRLTVV.

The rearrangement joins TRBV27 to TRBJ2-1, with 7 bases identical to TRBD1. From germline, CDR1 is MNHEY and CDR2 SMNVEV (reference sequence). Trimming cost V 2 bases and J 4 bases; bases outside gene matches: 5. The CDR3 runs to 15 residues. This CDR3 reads CASSLTRGQYNEQFF. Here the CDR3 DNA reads TGTGCCAGCAGTTTAACTCGGGGACAGTACAATGAGCAGTTCTTC.

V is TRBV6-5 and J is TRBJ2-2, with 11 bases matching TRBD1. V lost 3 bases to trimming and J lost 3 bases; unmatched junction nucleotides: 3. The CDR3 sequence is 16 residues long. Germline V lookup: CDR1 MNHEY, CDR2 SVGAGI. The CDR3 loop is CASSYRTGGDTGELFF. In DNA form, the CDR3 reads TGTGCCAGCAGTTATCGGACAGGGGGCGACACCGGGGAGCTGTTTTTT.

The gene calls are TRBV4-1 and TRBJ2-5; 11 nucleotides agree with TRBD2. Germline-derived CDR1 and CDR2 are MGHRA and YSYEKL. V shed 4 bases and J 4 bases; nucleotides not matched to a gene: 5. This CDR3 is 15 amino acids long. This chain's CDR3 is CASSPSGGRRETQYF. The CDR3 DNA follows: TGCGCCAGCAGCCCTAGCGGGGGGCGTCGAGAGACCCAGTACTTC.

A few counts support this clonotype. The DNA of the CDR3 is TGTGCCAGCAGCCAAGATTCGGGCTACGCTGAAGCTTTCTTT. This encodes CASSQDSGYAEAFF. The V gene is TRBV14, the J gene TRBJ1-1; D uncertain. Germline CDR1 reads SGHDN; CDR2 reads FVKESK. The CDR3 spans 14 residues. Deletions cut 0 bases from V and 6 bases from J, with 11 bases between.

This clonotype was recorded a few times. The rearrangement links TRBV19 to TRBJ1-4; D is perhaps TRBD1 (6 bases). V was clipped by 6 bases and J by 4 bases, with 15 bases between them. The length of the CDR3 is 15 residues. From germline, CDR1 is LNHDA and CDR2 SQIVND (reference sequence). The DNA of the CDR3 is TGTGCCAGTAGCAACAGGACAGCCTTTAATGAAAAACTGTTTTTT. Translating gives CASSNRTAFNEKLFF.

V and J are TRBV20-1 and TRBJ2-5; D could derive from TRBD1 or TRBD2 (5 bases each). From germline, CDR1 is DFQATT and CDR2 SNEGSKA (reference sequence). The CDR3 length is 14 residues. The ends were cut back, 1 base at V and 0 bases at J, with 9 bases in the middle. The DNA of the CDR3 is TGCAGTGCTAGAGCGGGACCGAACCAAGAGACCCAGTACTTC. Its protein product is CSARAGPNQETQYF.

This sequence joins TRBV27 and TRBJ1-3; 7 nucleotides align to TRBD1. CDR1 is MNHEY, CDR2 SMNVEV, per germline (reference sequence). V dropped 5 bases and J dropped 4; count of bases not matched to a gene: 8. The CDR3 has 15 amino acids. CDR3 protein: CASSPTTGMGNTIYF. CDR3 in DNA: TGTGCCAGCAGTCCGACGACAGGGATGGGAAACACCATATATTTT.

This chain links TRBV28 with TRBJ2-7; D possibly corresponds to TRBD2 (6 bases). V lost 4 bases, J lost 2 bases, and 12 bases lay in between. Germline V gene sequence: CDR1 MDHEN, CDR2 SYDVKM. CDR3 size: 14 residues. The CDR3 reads CASSSSAAAYEQYV. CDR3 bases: TGTGCCAGCAGTTCTAGCGCTGCGGCCTACGAGCAGTACGTC.

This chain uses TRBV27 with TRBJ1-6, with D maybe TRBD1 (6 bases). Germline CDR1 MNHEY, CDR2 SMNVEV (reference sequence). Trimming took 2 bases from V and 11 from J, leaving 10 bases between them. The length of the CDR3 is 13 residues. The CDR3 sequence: CASSLQGRPPLHF. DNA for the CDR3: TGTGCCAGCAGTTTACAGGGGAGGCCACCCCTCCACTTT.

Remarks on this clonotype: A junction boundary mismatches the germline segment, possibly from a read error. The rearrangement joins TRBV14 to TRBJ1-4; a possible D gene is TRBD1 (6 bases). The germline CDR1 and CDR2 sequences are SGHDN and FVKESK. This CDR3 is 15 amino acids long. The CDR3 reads CVSSQRTATNEKLFF. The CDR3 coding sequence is TGTGTCAGCAGCCAGAGGACAGCAACTAATGAAAAACTGTTTTTT.

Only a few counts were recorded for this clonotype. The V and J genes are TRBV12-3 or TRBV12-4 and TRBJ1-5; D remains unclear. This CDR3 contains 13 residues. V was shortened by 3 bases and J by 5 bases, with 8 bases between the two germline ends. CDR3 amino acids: CASSLSEYQPQHF. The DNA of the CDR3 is TGTGCCAGCAGTTTGTCGGAATATCAGCCCCAGCATTTT.

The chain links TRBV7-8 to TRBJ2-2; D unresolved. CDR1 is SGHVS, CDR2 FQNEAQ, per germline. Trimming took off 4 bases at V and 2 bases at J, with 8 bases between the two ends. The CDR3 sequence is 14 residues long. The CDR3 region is CASSSIGNTGELFF. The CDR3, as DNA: TGTGCCAGCAGCTCGATCGGAAACACCGGGGAGCTGTTTTTT.

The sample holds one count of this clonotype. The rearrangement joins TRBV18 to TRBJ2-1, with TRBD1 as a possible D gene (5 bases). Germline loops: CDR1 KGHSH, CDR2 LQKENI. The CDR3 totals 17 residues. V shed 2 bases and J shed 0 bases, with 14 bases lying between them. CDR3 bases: TGTGCCAGCTCACCAAAGGCAGCTGACAGCTCCTACAATGAGCAGTTCTTC. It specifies CASSPKAADSSYNEQFF. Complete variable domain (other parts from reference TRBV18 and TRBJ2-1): NAGVMQNPRHLVRRRGQEARLRCSPMKGHSHVYWYRQLPEEGLKFMVYLQKENIIDESGMPKERFSAEFPKEGPSILRIQQVVRGDSAAYFCASSPKAADSSYNEQFFGPGTRLTVL.

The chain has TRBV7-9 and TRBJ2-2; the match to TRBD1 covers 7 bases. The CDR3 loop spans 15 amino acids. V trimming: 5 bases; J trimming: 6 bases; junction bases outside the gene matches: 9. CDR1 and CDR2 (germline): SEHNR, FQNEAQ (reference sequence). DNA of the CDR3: TGTGCCAGCAGCCACCGACAGGGTTTCGCCGGGGAGCTGTTTTTT. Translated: CASSHRQGFAGELFF.

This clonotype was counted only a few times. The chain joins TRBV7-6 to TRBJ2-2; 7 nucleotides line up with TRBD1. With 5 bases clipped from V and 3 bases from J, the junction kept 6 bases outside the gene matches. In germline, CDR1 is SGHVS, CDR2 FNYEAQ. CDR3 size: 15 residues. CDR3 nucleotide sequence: TGTGCCAGCAGCCGAAGGGGGCTTGACACCGGGGAGCTGTTTTTT. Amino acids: CASSRRGLDTGELFF.

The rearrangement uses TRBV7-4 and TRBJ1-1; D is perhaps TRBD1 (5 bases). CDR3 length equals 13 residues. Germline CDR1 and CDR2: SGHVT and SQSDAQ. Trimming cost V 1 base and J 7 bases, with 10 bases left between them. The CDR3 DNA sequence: TGTGCCAGCAGCTTAGGGGGGGGTAATGAAGCTTTCTTT. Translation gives CASSLGGGNEAFF.

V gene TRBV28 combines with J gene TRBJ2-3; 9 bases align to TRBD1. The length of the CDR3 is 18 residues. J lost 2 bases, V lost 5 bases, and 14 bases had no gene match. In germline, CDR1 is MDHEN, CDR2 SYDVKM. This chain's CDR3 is CASSPIAGTGRLTDTQYF. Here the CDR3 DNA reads TGTGCCAGCAGTCCCATCGCCGGGACAGGGAGACTCACAGATACGCAGTATTTT.

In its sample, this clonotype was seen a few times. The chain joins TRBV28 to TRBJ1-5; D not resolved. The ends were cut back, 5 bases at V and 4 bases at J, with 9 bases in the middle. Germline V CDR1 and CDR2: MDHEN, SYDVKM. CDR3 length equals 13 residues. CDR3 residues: CASSQPFNQPQHF. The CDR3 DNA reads TGTGCCAGCAGTCAACCCTTTAATCAGCCCCAGCATTTT.

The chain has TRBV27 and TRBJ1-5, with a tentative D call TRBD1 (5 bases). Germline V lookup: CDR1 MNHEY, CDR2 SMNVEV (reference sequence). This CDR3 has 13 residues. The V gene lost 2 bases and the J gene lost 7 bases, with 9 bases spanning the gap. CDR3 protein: CASSLSWTQPQHF. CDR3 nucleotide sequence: TGTGCCAGCAGTTTAAGCTGGACACAGCCCCAGCATTTT.

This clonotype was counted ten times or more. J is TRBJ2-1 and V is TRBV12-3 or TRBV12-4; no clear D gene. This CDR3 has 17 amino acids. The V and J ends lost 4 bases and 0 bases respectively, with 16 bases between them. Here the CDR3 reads CASSSLRSVSSYNEQFF. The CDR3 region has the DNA TGTGCCAGCAGTTCGCTACGGTCGGTCAGCTCCTACAATGAGCAGTTCTTC.

CDR3 sequence: CTNSYLADAGSYEQYF. In nucleotides, the CDR3 is TGTACCAACAGCTATCTCGCCGACGCAGGGTCCTACGAGCAGTACTTC. V and J are TRBV7-6 and TRBJ2-7, with D tentatively TRBD1 (5 bases). Germline CDR1 reads SGHVS; CDR2 reads FNYEAQ. The CDR3 loop spans 16 amino acids.

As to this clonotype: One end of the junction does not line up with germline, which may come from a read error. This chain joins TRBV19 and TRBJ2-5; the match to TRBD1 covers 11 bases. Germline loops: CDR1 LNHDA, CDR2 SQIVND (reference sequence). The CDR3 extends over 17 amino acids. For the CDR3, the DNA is TGTGTCAGTAGTACAGTCCGGACAGGGGGCTTTGGAGAGACCCAGTACTTC. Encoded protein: CVSSTVRTGGFGETQYF. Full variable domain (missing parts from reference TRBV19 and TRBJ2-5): DGGITQSPKYLFRKEGQNVTLSCEQNLNHDAMYWYRQDPGQGLRLIYYSQIVNDFQKGDIAEGYSVSREKKESFPLTVTSAQKNPTAFYLCVSSTVRTGGFGETQYFGPGTRLLVL.

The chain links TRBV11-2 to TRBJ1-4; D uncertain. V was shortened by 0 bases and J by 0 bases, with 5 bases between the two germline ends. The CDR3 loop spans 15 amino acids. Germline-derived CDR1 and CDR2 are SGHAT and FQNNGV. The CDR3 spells CASSLDQATNEKLFF. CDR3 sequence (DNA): TGTGCCAGCAGCTTAGATCAGGCAACTAATGAAAAACTGTTTTTT. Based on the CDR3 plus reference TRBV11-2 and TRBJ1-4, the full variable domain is EAGVAQSPRYKIIEKRQSVAFWCNPISGHATLYWYQQILGQGPKLLIQFQNNGVVDDSQLPKDRFSAERLKGVDSTLKIQPAKLEDSAVYLCASSLDQATNEKLFFGSGTQLSVL.